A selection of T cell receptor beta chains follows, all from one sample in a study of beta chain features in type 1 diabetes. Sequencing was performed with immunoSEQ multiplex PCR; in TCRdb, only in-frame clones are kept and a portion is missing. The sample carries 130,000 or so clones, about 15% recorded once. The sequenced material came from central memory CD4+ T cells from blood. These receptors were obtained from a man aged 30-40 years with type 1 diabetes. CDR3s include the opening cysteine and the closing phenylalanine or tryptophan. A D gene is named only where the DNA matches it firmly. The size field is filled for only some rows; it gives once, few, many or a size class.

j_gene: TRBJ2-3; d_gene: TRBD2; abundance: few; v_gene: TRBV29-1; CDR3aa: CSVDTAGGPGDTQYF; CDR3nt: TGCAGCGTTGATACAGCGGGGGGGCCGGGAGATACGCAGTATTTT
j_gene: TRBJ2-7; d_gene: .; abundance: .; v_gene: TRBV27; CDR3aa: CASSPRTAIEQYF; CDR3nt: TGTGCCAGCAGTCCCAGAACAGCCATCGAGCAGTACTTC
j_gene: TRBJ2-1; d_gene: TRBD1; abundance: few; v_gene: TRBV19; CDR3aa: CASSFPGTGLNEQFF; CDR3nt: TGTGCCAGTAGTTTCCCCGGGACAGGGCTCAATGAGCAGTTCTTC
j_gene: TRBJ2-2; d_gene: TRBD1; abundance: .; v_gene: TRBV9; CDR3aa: CASSVRTGGSTGELFF; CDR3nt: TGTGCCAGCAGCGTCCGGACAGGGGGAAGTACCGGGGAGCTGTTTTTT
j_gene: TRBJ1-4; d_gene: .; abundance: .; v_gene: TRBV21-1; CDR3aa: CASSTEADATNEKLFF; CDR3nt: TGTGCCAGCAGCACTGAGGCAGACGCAACTAATGAAAAACTGTTTTTT
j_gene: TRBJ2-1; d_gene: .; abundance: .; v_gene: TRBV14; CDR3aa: CASSQVRLSSYNEQFF; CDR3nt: TGTGCCAGCAGCCAAGTTAGACTGAGCTCCTACAATGAGCAGTTCTTC
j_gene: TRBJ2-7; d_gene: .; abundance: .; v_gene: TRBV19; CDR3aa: CASSIDHVSYEQYF; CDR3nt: TGTGCCAGTAGTATAGATCACGTCAGCTACGAGCAGTACTTC
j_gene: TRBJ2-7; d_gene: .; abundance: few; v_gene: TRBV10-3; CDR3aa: CAISEQARDGREQYF; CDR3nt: TGTGCCATCAGTGAGCAGGCCAGGGACGGTCGCGAGCAGTACTTC
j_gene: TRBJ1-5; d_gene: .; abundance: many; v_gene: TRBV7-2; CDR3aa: CASSSTDSNQPQHF; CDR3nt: TGTGCCAGCAGCTCTACAGATAGCAATCAGCCCCAGCATTTT
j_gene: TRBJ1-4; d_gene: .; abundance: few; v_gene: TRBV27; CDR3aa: CASTSWGSGEKLFF; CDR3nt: TGTGCCAGCACTTCGTGGGGGAGCGGTGAAAAACTGTTTTTT
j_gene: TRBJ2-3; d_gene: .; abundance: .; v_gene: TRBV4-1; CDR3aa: CASSQQSTDTQYF; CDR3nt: TGCGCCAGCAGCCAACAGAGCACAGATACGCAGTATTTT
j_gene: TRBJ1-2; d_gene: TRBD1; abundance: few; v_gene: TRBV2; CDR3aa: CASSESRQGVFYGYTF; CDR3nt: TGTGCCAGCAGTGAAAGCAGACAGGGGGTTTTCTATGGCTACACCTTC
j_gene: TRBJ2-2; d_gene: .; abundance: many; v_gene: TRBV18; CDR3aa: CASSPLEGANTGELFF; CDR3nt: TGTGCCAGCTCACCTCTTGAGGGAGCGAACACCGGGGAGCTGTTTTTT
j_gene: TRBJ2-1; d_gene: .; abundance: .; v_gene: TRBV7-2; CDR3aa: CASSLGQGSYNEQFF; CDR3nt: TGTGCCAGCAGCTTGGGGCAGGGCTCCTACAATGAGCAGTTCTTC
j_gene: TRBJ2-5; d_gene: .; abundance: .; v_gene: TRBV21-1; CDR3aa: CASSNPGLGETQYF; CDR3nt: TGTGCCAGCAGCAACCCGGGACTCGGAGAGACCCAGTACTTC
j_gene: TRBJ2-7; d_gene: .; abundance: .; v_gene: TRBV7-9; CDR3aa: CASGVLSSYEQYF; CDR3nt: TGTGCCAGCGGGGTCTTAAGCTCCTACGAGCAGTACTTC
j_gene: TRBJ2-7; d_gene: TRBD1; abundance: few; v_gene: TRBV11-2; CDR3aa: CASSSRKGQGNLEQYF; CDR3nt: TGTGCCAGCAGCTCCCGAAAGGGACAGGGAAATCTCGAGCAGTACTTC
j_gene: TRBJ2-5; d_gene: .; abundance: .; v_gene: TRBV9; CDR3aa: CASSVDPGEETQYF; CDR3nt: TGTGCCAGCAGCGTAGACCCCGGGGAGGAGACCCAGTACTTC
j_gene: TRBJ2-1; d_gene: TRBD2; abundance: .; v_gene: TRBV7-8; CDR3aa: CASSYSRGGAANNEQFF; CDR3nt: TGTGCCAGCAGCTACAGCCGCGGGGGGGCCGCAAACAATGAGCAGTTCTTC
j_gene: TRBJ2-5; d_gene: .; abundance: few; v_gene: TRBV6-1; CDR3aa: CASSEGGWQETQYF; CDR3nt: TGTGCCAGCAGTGAAGGAGGGTGGCAAGAGACCCAGTACTTC
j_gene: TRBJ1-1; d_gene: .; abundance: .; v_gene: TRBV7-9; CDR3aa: CASSRFGGNTEAFF; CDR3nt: TGTGCCAGCAGCCGCTTTGGCGGGAACACTGAAGCTTTCTTT
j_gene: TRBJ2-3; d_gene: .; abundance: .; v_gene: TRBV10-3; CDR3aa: CAISEWDLSGTDTQYF; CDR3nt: TGTGCCATCAGTGAATGGGATCTGAGCGGGACAGATACGCAGTATTTT
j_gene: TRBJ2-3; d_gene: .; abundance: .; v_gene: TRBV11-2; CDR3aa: CASSLSLALDTQYF; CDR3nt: TGTGCCAGCAGCTTAAGCCTAGCCTTAGATACGCAGTATTTT
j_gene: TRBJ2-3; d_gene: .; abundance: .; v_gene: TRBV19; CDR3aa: CASNQRTGDTQYF; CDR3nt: TGTGCCAGTAATCAAAGGACGGGAGATACGCAGTATTTT
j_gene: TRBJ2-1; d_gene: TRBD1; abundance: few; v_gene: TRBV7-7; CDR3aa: CASSLTGSNEQFF; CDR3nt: TGTGCTAGCAGCTTGACAGGGTCCAATGAGCAGTTCTTC
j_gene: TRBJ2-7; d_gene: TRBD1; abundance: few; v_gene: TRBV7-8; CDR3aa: CASSLGGTGIYEQYF; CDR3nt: TGTGCCAGCAGCTTAGGCGGGACAGGGATTTACGAGCAGTACTTC
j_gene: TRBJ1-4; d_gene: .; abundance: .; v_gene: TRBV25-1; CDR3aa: CASRDGGIGEKLFF; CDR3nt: TGTGCCAGCAGGGACGGAGGGATAGGTGAAAAACTGTTTTTT
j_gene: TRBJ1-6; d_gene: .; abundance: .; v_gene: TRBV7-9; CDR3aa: CASSLEGRNSPLHF; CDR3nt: TGTGCCAGCAGCTTAGAGGGGCGTAATTCACCCCTCCACTTT
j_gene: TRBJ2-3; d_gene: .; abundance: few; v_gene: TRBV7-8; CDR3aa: CASSQRQVTDTQYF; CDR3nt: TGTGCCAGCAGCCAGAGACAGGTTACAGATACGCAGTATTTT
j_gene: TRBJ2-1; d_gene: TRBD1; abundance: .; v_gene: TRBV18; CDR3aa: CASSLRTGRPPYNEQFF; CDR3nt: TGTGCCAGCTCTCTTAGGACAGGCCGACCCCCCTACAATGAGCAGTTCTTC
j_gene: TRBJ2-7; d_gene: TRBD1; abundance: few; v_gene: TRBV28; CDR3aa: CASSLRDRGAYEQYF; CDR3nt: TGTGCCAGCAGCCTCCGTGACAGGGGTGCCTACGAGCAGTACTTC
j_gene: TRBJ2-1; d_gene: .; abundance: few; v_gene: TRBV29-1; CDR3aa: CSVDPGSYNEQFF; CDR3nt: TGCAGCGTTGACCCGGGATCCTACAATGAGCAGTTCTTC
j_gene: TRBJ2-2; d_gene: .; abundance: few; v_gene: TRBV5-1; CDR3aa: CASSKTPSNTGELFF; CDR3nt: TGCGCCAGCAGCAAGACACCTTCGAACACCGGGGAGCTGTTTTTT
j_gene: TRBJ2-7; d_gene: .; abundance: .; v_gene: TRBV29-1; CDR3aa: CSVLGQSTYEQYF; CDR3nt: TGCAGCGTCCTCGGACAGAGCACCTACGAGCAGTACTTC
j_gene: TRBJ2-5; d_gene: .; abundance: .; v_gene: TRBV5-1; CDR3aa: CASSLYQETQYF; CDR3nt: TGCGCCAGCAGCTTGTACCAAGAGACCCAGTACTTC
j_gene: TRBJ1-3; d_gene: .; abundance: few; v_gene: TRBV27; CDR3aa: CASSLTNSGNTIYF; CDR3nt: TGTGCCAGCAGTTTGACAAACTCTGGAAACACCATATATTTT
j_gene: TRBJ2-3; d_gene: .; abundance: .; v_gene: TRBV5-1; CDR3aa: CASSLSSTDTQYF; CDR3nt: TGCGCCAGCAGCCTATCGAGCACAGATACGCAGTATTTT
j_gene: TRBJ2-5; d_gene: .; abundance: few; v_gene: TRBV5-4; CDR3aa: CASSLGPGQETQYF; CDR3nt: TGTGCCAGCAGCTTGGGCCCAGGGCAAGAGACCCAGTACTTC
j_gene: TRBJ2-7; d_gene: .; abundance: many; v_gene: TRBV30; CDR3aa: CAWSVRSLYEQYF; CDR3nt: TGTGCCTGGAGTGTCAGGAGTCTCTACGAGCAGTACTTC
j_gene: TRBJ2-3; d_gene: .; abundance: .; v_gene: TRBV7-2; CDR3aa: CASSLSGIQGTFPDTQYF; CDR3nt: TGTGCCAGCAGCCTCTCAGGGATACAGGGAACGTTTCCAGATACGCAGTATTTT
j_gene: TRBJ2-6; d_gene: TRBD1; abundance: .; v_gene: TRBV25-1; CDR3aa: CASSSAGTGSGANVLTF; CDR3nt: TGTGCCAGCAGCTCCGCCGGGACAGGGTCGGGGGCCAACGTCCTGACTTTC
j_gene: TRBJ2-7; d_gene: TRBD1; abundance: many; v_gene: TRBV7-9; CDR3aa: CASSQGQFGYEQYF; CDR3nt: TGTGCCAGCAGCCAGGGACAGTTTGGCTACGAGCAGTACTTC